The text below deals with one T cell receptor (beta chain). Antigen: not known. The data were taken from a study of cytomegalovirus exposure and HLA in healthy donors. Findings and limits, study-wide: A later analysis showed TCR association rates differing by HLA locus, peaking at DRB1 and lowest at HLA-C. A few V segments could not be told apart, such as TRBV6-2 and TRBV6-3, and were left out. Donor immune exposure was known only as CMV serostatus. Most TCR sequences were seen very rarely across donors, but some public TCRs occurred in many.

After removal of 7 bases from V and 12 bases from J, the junction contained 19 bases not matched to a gene. The CDR3 runs to 15 residues. Germline lookup yields CDR1 MNHEY and CDR2 SVGAGI. The PCR was carried out with 60 Vbeta primers and 13 Jbeta primers. Profiling relied on immunoSEQ multiplex PCR, and the TCRdb table lists in-frame clones only, not all of them. The sample lists some 150,000 clones, 70% to 80% occurring once. This sequence joins TRBV6-5 and TRBJ2-7, with TRBD1 matching over 9 bases. Sample: PBMCs. This sequence originates from a female donor in good health and CMV-seronegative. CDR3 amino acids: CASILNPGQGPTWYF. In DNA, the CDR3 is TGTGCCAGCATTCTGAATCCGGGACAGGGACCCACCTGGTACTTC.